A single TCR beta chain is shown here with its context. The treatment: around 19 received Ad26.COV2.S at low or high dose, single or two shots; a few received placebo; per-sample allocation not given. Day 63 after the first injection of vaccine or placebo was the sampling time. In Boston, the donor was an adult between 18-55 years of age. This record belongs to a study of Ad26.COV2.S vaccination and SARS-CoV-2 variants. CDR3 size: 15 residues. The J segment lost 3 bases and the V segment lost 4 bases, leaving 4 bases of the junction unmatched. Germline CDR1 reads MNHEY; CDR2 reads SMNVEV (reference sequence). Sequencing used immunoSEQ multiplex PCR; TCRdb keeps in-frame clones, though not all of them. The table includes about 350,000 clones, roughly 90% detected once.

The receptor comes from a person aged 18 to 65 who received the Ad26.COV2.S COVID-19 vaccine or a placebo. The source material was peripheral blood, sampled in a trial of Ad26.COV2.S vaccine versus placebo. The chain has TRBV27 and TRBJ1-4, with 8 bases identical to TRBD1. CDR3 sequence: CASSSGQDPNEKLFF. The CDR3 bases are TGTGCCAGCAGTTCGGGACAGGACCCTAATGAAAAACTGTTTTTT. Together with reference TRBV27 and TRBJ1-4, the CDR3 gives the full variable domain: EAQVTQNPRYLITVTGKKLTVTCSQNMNHEYMSWYRQDPGLGLRQIYYSMNVEVTDKGDVPEGYKVSRKEKRNFPLILESPSPNQTSLYFCASSSGQDPNEKLFFGSGTQLSVL.